A single sample gave rise to the 9 T cell receptor beta chains below, sequenced in a study of a mutant IDH1 vaccine in newly diagnosed glioma. TCRdb's copy holds only in-frame clones and misses some; the assay was immunoSEQ multiplex PCR. This sample has roughly 25,000 clones, with 93% found just once. Stated time point: baseline, week 1 (first vaccination visit). Treatment noted: pre-vaccination baseline after standard-of-care therapy. Sequenced material: PBMCs, taken from a glioma patient treated with radiotherapy, temozolomide or both. Receptors originate from a man between 35 and 55 years old with glioma.

The chain employs TRBV7-9 and TRBJ2-7; TRBD1 is a possible D gene (5 bases). Trimming stripped 5 bases from V and 5 bases from J, with 13 bases between. CDR1 is SEHNR and CDR2 is FQNEAQ in the germline V gene (reference sequence). This CDR3 contains 13 residues. The CDR3 loop is CASSKGVGDEQYF. CDR3 sequence (DNA): TGTGCCAGCAGCAAAGGGGTAGGCGACGAGCAGTACTTC.

The chain combines TRBV5-3 with TRBJ2-7; 16 bases match TRBD2. TRBV5-3 is an open reading frame whose function is uncertain. The CDR3 loop spans 19 amino acids. V dropped 4 bases and J dropped 6; count of bases not matched to a gene: 16. CDR3 sequence reads: CARSHLPGLAGGRPFEQYF. The CDR3 region has the DNA TGTGCCAGAAGCCATCTACCGGGACTAGCGGGAGGGCGCCCTTTCGAGCAGTACTTC.

The CDR3 here is CASSQGRGSTEAFF. CDR3 bases: TGTGCCAGCAGCCAGGGGAGAGGGAGCACTGAAGCTTTCTTT. The chain couples TRBV7-2 to TRBJ1-1; D might be TRBD1 (6 bases). The V gene's germline CDR1 is SGHTA and CDR2 FQGNSA. The CDR3 is made up of 14 amino acids. V dropped 5 bases and J dropped 4 bases, with 14 bases sitting between them. The variable domain in full, completed from reference TRBV7-2 and TRBJ1-1, reads GAGVSQSPSNKVTEKGKDVELRCDPISGHTALYWYRQSLGQGLEFLIYFQGNSAPDKSGLPSDRFSAERTGGSVSTLTIQRTQQEDSAVYLCASSQGRGSTEAFFGQGTRLTVV.

The gene calls are TRBV4-2 and TRBJ2-6; D unclear. The CDR3 length is 18 residues. Per germline, CDR1 LGHNA and CDR2 YNFKEQ. Trimming took off 0 bases at V and 4 bases at J, with 16 bases between the two ends. The CDR3 here is CASSQDVLTELGANVLTF. Written as DNA, the CDR3 is TGTGCCAGCAGCCAAGATGTTCTTACCGAACTGGGGGCCAACGTCCTGACTTTC.

The chain has TRBV2 and TRBJ2-7; possible D gene TRBD2, 5 bases. The CDR3 is 12 amino acids. Trimming removed 10 bases from V and 3 bases from J, with 13 bases in between. In germline, CDR1 is SNHLY, CDR2 FYNNEI. The CDR3, as DNA: TGTGCCACTCGGACGGGGAACTACGAGCAGTACTTC. Residues: CATRTGNYEQYF.

The V gene is TRBV19, the J gene TRBJ1-4; 8 bases agree with TRBD1. J was trimmed by 7 bases and V by 4 bases; bases with no gene match: 8. This CDR3 has 15 amino acids. The V gene's germline CDR1 is LNHDA and CDR2 SQIVND (reference sequence). CDR3 amino acids: CASSTGDRLGEKLFF. In DNA form, the CDR3 reads TGTGCCAGTAGTACGGGGGACAGGCTCGGTGAAAAACTGTTTTTT.

Here the CDR3 reads CASSEGADAPQHF. In DNA form, the CDR3 reads TGTGCCAGCAGTGAAGGTGCTGACGCGCCCCAGCATTTT. The J gene is TRBJ1-5, the V gene TRBV6-1; no reliable D call. The ends were cut back, 1 base at V and 9 bases at J, with 10 bases in the middle. Germline assignment: CDR1 MNHNS and CDR2 SASEGT. The CDR3 length is 13 residues.

Here the CDR3 DNA reads TGCGCCAGCAGCCGGGAACTAGCGGGAGCCAAAAACATTCAGTACTTC. It is translated as CASSRELAGAKNIQYF. The chain uses TRBV4-1 and TRBJ2-4; 9 nucleotides agree with TRBD2. CDR1 and CDR2 (germline): MGHRA, YSYEKL. The CDR3 contains 16 residues. V lost 4 bases to trimming and J lost 0 bases; unmatched junction nucleotides: 4.

The chain employs TRBV6-6 and TRBJ2-7; 7 bases line up with TRBD2. CDR3 size: 16 residues. The V gene's germline CDR1 is MNHNY and CDR2 SVGAGI (reference sequence). Trimming at V came to 3 bases and at J to 1 base, leaving 9 bases not matched to a gene. The CDR3 loop is CASSYPFAGVSYEQYF. The CDR3, as DNA: TGTGCCAGCAGTTATCCCTTTGCGGGAGTGTCCTACGAGCAGTACTTC.